The 19 T cell receptor beta chains in this list originate from one sample, sequenced in a study of OX40 agonist ivuxolimab in advanced cancers. Data came from immunoSEQ multiplex PCR; TCRdb stores just in-frame clones and leaves some out. The data contain 60,000 to 70,000 clones, around 87% of them singletons. The sample was CD4+ or CD8+ T cells sorted from blood, taken in a trial of the OX40 agonist ivuxolimab. The receptor set was obtained from an adult with an advanced solid tumor such as melanoma, head and neck, liver or kidney cancer.

Notes on this clone: This sample also contains other DNA sequences that code for the same CDR3. V is TRBV19 and J is TRBJ2-3; tentative D call: TRBD2 (6 bases). CDR1 LNHDA and CDR2 SQIVND come from the germline V gene (reference sequence). The CDR3 has 15 residues. The germline V and J ends were trimmed by 1 base and 2 bases, with 10 bases remaining between them. CDR3 nucleotide sequence: TGTGCCAGTAGTATAGGGTTAGCGGACACAGATACGCAGTATTTT. The encoded protein is CASSIGLADTDTQYF.

This chain connects TRBV5-1 to TRBJ2-5; no definite D call. The germline V and J ends were trimmed by 5 bases and 5 bases, with 7 bases remaining between them. From germline, CDR1 is SGHRS and CDR2 YFSETQ. This CDR3 is 11 amino acids long. The CDR3 nucleotides read TGCGCCAGCAGTCGGCAGGAGACCCAGTACTTC. Protein sequence: CASSRQETQYF.

The V gene is TRBV18, the J gene TRBJ2-7, with 7 bases aligning to TRBD1. The CDR3 runs 13 residues. Per the germline V gene, CDR1 is KGHSH and CDR2 is LQKENI. J gave up 2 bases and V 5 bases, and 3 bases lay outside the gene matches. CDR3 sequence (DNA): TGTGCCAGCTCAATAGGGACAGCCTACGAGCAGTACTTC. It translates to CASSIGTAYEQYF.

The chain recombines TRBV2 with TRBJ2-5; D possibly corresponds to TRBD2 (6 bases). The CDR3 has 15 amino acids. V was pared by 6 bases and J by 5 bases, with 19 bases between. Germline lookup yields CDR1 SNHLY and CDR2 FYNNEI. The CDR3 nucleotides are TGTGCCAGCAGACCCGGGGACTTAACGTGGGAGACCCAGTACTTC. Amino acids: CASRPGDLTWETQYF.

The CDR3 DNA reads TGTGCCAGCAGCTTCCCACCGGAAGCTTTCTTT. Protein: CASSFPPEAFF. The J gene is TRBJ1-1, the V gene TRBV28; no clear D. There are 11 residues in the CDR3. Trimming stripped 6 bases from V and 8 bases from J, with 10 bases between. Looked up from germline, CDR1 is MDHEN and CDR2 is SYDVKM.

The rearrangement uses TRBV6-4 and TRBJ2-1; 9 nucleotides match TRBD1. Germline-derived CDR1 and CDR2 are MRHNA and SNTAGT. Trimming removed 6 bases from V and 7 bases from J; junction bases left unmatched: 10. The CDR3 extends over 15 amino acids. For the CDR3, the DNA is TGTGCCAGCAGCCCCGGACAGGGGACGTGGAATGAGCAGTTCTTC. Protein product: CASSPGQGTWNEQFF.

CDR3 sequence: CASSWGDLRTEAFF. DNA of the CDR3: TGCGCCAGCAGCTGGGGGGACCTCAGGACTGAAGCTTTCTTT. This rearrangement joins TRBV5-1 to TRBJ1-1; possibly TRBD1 for D (5 bases). V dropped 3 bases and J dropped 5 bases, with 14 bases sitting between them. There are 14 residues in the CDR3. Germline V CDR1 and CDR2: SGHRS, YFSETQ.

V gene TRBV5-5 combines with J gene TRBJ1-2, with D tentatively TRBD1 (5 bases). Germline lookup yields CDR1 SGHKS and CDR2 YYEKEE (reference sequence). CDR3 length equals 17 residues. The V gene lost 0 bases and the J gene lost 4 bases, with 19 bases spanning the gap. This chain's CDR3 is CASSLVEGQGGSYGYTF. CDR3 sequence (DNA): TGTGCCAGCAGCTTGGTTGAGGGGCAGGGAGGGTCCTATGGCTACACCTTC.

The V call is TRBV4-2, the J call TRBJ2-6; D is unclear. With 4 bases removed from V and 4 bases from J, the gap between germline ends came to 5 bases. The CDR3 is 13 residues long. Germline V gives CDR1 LGHNA, CDR2 YNFKEQ. CDR3 residues: CASSPVGANVLTF. In DNA form, the CDR3 reads TGTGCCAGCAGCCCCGTGGGGGCCAACGTCCTGACTTTC.

The chain uses TRBV27 and TRBJ2-7; D gene uncertain. The CDR3 covers 16 residues. V was shortened by 2 bases and J by 0 bases, with 14 bases between the two germline ends. From germline, CDR1 is MNHEY and CDR2 SMNVEV (reference sequence). In DNA form, the CDR3 reads TGTGCCAGCAGTTTAGGAGTACTAATGAGCTCCTACGAGCAGTACTTC. Translated, it gives CASSLGVLMSSYEQYF.

V and J are TRBV7-9 and TRBJ1-1; D is undetermined. The germline V and J ends were trimmed by 1 base and 2 bases, with 8 bases remaining between them. Germline CDR1 SEHNR, CDR2 FQNEAQ (reference sequence). The CDR3 is made up of 14 amino acids. The CDR3 DNA reads as TGTGCCAGCAGCTTAGTTGCAGTAAACACTGAAGCTTTCTTT. It codes for CASSLVAVNTEAFF.

The chain joins TRBV6-5 to TRBJ1-3, with D possibly TRBD1 on 5 matching bases. The V gene lost 6 bases and the J gene lost 2 bases, with 14 bases spanning the gap. CDR3 length equals 15 residues. Germline values: CDR1 MNHEY, CDR2 SVGAGI. The CDR3: CASSSLRGAGNTIYF. CDR3 DNA sequence: TGTGCCAGCAGCTCCCTCCGAGGGGCTGGAAACACCATATATTTT.

V is TRBV4-3 and J is TRBJ2-2; the D is unclear. Germline values: CDR1 LGHNA, CDR2 YSLEER. Deletions cut 0 bases from V and 5 bases from J, with 10 bases between. The CDR3 runs to 15 residues. The CDR3 bases are TGCGCCAGCAGCCAAGAAACTTTACCTACCGGGGAGCTGTTTTTT. Translated, it gives CASSQETLPTGELFF.

This rearrangement joins TRBV5-5 to TRBJ2-7; D may be TRBD1 or TRBD2 (5 bases each). CDR1 and CDR2 from the germline V gene are SGHKS and YYEKEE (reference sequence). This CDR3 has 14 amino acids. The V gene lost 1 base and the J gene lost 2 bases, with 10 bases spanning the gap. CDR3: CASSLWDAPYEQYF. CDR3 bases: TGTGCCAGCAGCTTGTGGGACGCACCCTACGAGCAGTACTTC.

This chain uses TRBV28 with TRBJ1-5, with a weak D call TRBD1 (6 bases). V was clipped by 5 bases and J by 6 bases, with 14 bases between them. This CDR3 is 14 amino acids long. Germline-derived CDR1 and CDR2 are MDHEN and SYDVKM. The CDR3 sequence: CASSTTGTLQPQHF. CDR3 coding DNA: TGTGCCAGCAGTACCACCGGGACACTTCAGCCCCAGCATTTT. Full variable domain (missing parts from reference TRBV28 and TRBJ1-5): DVKVTQSSRYLVKRTGEKVFLECVQDMDHENMFWYRQDPGLGLRLIYFSYDVKMKEKGDIPEGYSVSREKKERFSLILESASTNQTSMYLCASSTTGTLQPQHFGDGTRLSIL.

The chain employs TRBV7-9 and TRBJ2-5, with D perhaps TRBD2 (6 bases). The J call is doubtful: the DNA matches TRBJ2-7 better. This CDR3 spans 13 amino acids. Germline CDR1 and CDR2: SEHNR and FQNEAQ (reference sequence). CDR3 region: CASSLTSNYEQYF. CDR3 sequence (DNA): TGTGCCAGCAGCTTGACTAGTAACTACGAGCAGTACTTC.

In this sample, this clone turned up once. V usage is TRBV4-2 and J usage is TRBJ2-7; 13 bases map to TRBD2. The CDR3 consists of 16 residues. The germline V gene encodes CDR1 LGHNA and CDR2 YNFKEQ. V lost 4 bases, J lost 2 bases, and 5 bases stayed unmatched. DNA for the CDR3: TGTGCCAGCAGCCGGTCACTAGCGGGGGGGACCTACGAGCAGTACTTC. It is translated as CASSRSLAGGTYEQYF.

The chain links TRBV5-1 to TRBJ2-5; 15 nucleotides align to TRBD2. The length of the CDR3 is 16 residues. Germline V gene lookup returns CDR1 SGHRS and CDR2 YFSETQ. With 5 bases clipped from V and 4 bases from J, the junction kept 6 bases outside the gene matches. CDR3 sequence: CASRDGLAGGPETQYF. CDR3 DNA: TGCGCCAGCAGGGATGGACTAGCGGGAGGGCCAGAGACCCAGTACTTC.

This rearrangement joins TRBV28 to TRBJ1-1; D possibly corresponds to TRBD1 (5 bases). In germline, CDR1 is MDHEN, CDR2 SYDVKM. The CDR3 covers 14 residues. The V gene lost 7 bases and the J gene lost 4 bases, with 16 bases spanning the gap. CDR3 amino acids: CASTEGAGGTEAFF. The CDR3 coding sequence is TGTGCCAGCACTGAAGGGGCGGGGGGCACTGAAGCTTTCTTT.